This is a list of T cell receptor beta chains from one sample in a study of Graves' ophthalmopathy and Graves' hyperthyroidism. In TCRdb, the multiplex PCR reads were re-called with MiXCR into one record per CDR3 protein. In the table there are a few hundred thousand distinct CDR3 sequences, just under 40% of which are singletons. Sequencing was carried out using peripheral blood or thyroid tissue (not recorded which). The receptors derive from an adult man with Graves' hyperthyroidism. The CDR3 runs from the conserved cysteine through the conserved F or W. D genes are given only for firm matches. Not all rows give a size; the values are once, few, many and, for expanded clones, a class.

J gene: TRBJ1-3; V gene: TRBV29-1; clone size: few; D gene: TRBD1; CDR3 protein: CSAMGQGAYTIYF; CDR3 DNA: TGCAGCGCTATGGGACAGGGGGCATACACCATATATTTT
J gene: TRBJ2-7; V gene: TRBV11-2; clone size: many; D gene: NA; CDR3 protein: CASSLLRGTDEQYF; CDR3 DNA: TGTGCCAGCAGCCTCCTCAGGGGCACGGACGAGCAGTACTTC
J gene: TRBJ1-6; V gene: TRBV12-3/TRBV12-4; clone size: many; D gene: NA; CDR3 protein: CASRARGNSPLHF; CDR3 DNA: TGTGCCAGCAGAGCCAGGGGAAATTCACCCCTCCACTTT
J gene: TRBJ2-1; V gene: TRBV5-1; clone size: NA; D gene: NA; CDR3 protein: CASSVGSVDNEQFF; CDR3 DNA: TGTGCCAGCAGCGTAGGTTCCGTCGACAATGAGCAGTTCTTC
J gene: TRBJ1-1; V gene: TRBV20-1; clone size: many; D gene: TRBD1; CDR3 protein: CSAREWSRDRNPEAFF; CDR3 DNA: TGCAGTGCTAGAGAATGGTCCCGGGACAGAAACCCTGAAGCTTTCTTT
J gene: TRBJ2-5; V gene: TRBV24-1; clone size: NA; D gene: TRBD1; CDR3 protein: CATSAPDRVETQYF; CDR3 DNA: TGTGCCACCAGTGCTCCGGACAGGGTAGAGACCCAGTACTTC
J gene: TRBJ2-7; V gene: TRBV9; clone size: many; D gene: NA; CDR3 protein: CASSADHPGAIANF; CDR3 DNA: TGTGCCAGCAGCGCAGACCACCCAGGGGCGATCGCGAACTTC
J gene: TRBJ1-2; V gene: TRBV11-1; clone size: NA; D gene: NA; CDR3 protein: CASSILDRTYNFGYGYTF; CDR3 DNA: TGTGCCAGTAGTATATTAGACAGGACTTATAACTTTGGCTATGGCTACACCTTC
J gene: TRBJ1-1; V gene: TRBV3-1; clone size: few; D gene: NA; CDR3 protein: CASSQSFGTEAFF; CDR3 DNA: TGTGCCAGCAGCCAATCCTTCGGCACTGAAGCTTTCTTT
J gene: TRBJ2-7; V gene: TRBV27; clone size: many; D gene: NA; CDR3 protein: CASSSNRALTYEQYF; CDR3 DNA: TGTGCCAGCAGTTCGAACAGGGCTTTAACCTACGAGCAGTACTTC
J gene: TRBJ2-7; V gene: TRBV10-3; clone size: NA; D gene: TRBD1; CDR3 protein: CAISEGTGIYERYF; CDR3 DNA: TGTGCCATCAGTGAAGGGACAGGGATCTACGAGCGGTACTTC
J gene: TRBJ1-2; V gene: TRBV7-8; clone size: NA; D gene: TRBD1; CDR3 protein: CASSEGAGADCGYTF; CDR3 DNA: TGTGCCAGCAGTGAGGGGGCAGGGGCAGACTGTGGCTACACCTTC
J gene: TRBJ1-2; V gene: TRBV10-2; clone size: NA; D gene: NA; CDR3 protein: CASSVAGYYGYTF; CDR3 DNA: TGCGCCAGCAGTGTGGCAGGGTATTATGGCTACACCTTC
J gene: TRBJ1-2; V gene: TRBV15; clone size: many; D gene: NA; CDR3 protein: CATSRDFTGLDYGYTF; CDR3 DNA: TGTGCCACCAGCAGAGATTTCACAGGTCTAGACTATGGCTACACCTTC
J gene: TRBJ2-7; V gene: TRBV19; clone size: NA; D gene: NA; CDR3 protein: CASSIDILGPYEQYF; CDR3 DNA: TGTGCCAGTAGTATAGATATCCTGGGGCCCTACGAGCAGTACTTC
J gene: TRBJ1-1; V gene: TRBV29-1; clone size: NA; D gene: TRBD1; CDR3 protein: CSVDGSGQGDGAFF; CDR3 DNA: TGCAGCGTTGATGGATCGGGACAGGGGGATGGAGCTTTCTTT
J gene: TRBJ2-2; V gene: TRBV7-2; clone size: NA; D gene: TRBD1; CDR3 protein: CASSRDRATGELFF; CDR3 DNA: TGTGCCAGCTCACGGGACAGGGCCACCGGGGAGCTGTTTTTT
J gene: TRBJ2-7; V gene: TRBV11-2; clone size: once; D gene: TRBD2; CDR3 protein: CASSLDPWTSSYEQYF; CDR3 DNA: TGTGCCAGCAGCTTAGATCCATGGACTAGCTCCTACGAGCAGTACTTC
J gene: TRBJ2-7; V gene: TRBV28; clone size: many; D gene: TRBD1; CDR3 protein: CASSLAGTGREQYF; CDR3 DNA: TGTGCCAGCAGTCTGGCCGGGACAGGGCGCGAGCAGTACTTC
J gene: TRBJ2-2; V gene: TRBV7-3; clone size: many; D gene: NA; CDR3 protein: CASSSPPGIANTGELFF; CDR3 DNA: TGTGCCAGCAGCTCCCCGCCAGGCATCGCGAACACCGGGGAGCTGTTTTTT
J gene: TRBJ2-7; V gene: TRBV10-2; clone size: NA; D gene: NA; CDR3 protein: CASTRERAYNEQYF; CDR3 DNA: TGCGCCAGCACACGGGAGCGGGCCTACAATGAGCAGTACTTC
J gene: TRBJ1-2; V gene: TRBV20-1; clone size: NA; D gene: TRBD1; CDR3 protein: CSARDGTGENYGYTF; CDR3 DNA: TGCAGTGCTAGAGATGGGACAGGAGAAAACTATGGCTACACCTTC
J gene: TRBJ1-1; V gene: TRBV25-1; clone size: NA; D gene: NA; CDR3 protein: CASSARGGLGNTEAFF; CDR3 DNA: TGTGCCAGCAGTGCTAGAGGGGGATTGGGGAACACTGAAGCTTTCTTT
J gene: TRBJ2-7; V gene: TRBV27; clone size: few; D gene: TRBD1; CDR3 protein: CASKSNRDSPYEQYF; CDR3 DNA: TGTGCCAGTAAAAGCAACCGGGACAGCCCCTACGAGCAGTACTTC
J gene: TRBJ1-4; V gene: TRBV2; clone size: once; D gene: NA; CDR3 protein: CASWLGTGEKLFF; CDR3 DNA: TGTGCCAGCTGGCTCGGGACGGGTGAAAAACTGTTTTTT
J gene: TRBJ2-7; V gene: TRBV30; clone size: NA; D gene: NA; CDR3 protein: CAWSVRAGEQYF; CDR3 DNA: TGTGCCTGGAGTGTACGGGCCGGCGAGCAGTACTTC
J gene: TRBJ1-4; V gene: TRBV14; clone size: many; D gene: TRBD1; CDR3 protein: CASSQAGGANEKLFF; CDR3 DNA: TGTGCCAGCAGCCAAGCAGGGGGAGCTAATGAAAAACTGTTTTTT
J gene: TRBJ1-1; V gene: TRBV5-4; clone size: NA; D gene: NA; CDR3 protein: CASSLKSTGSTEAFF; CDR3 DNA: TGTGCCAGCAGCTTGAAATCAACAGGGAGCACTGAAGCTTTCTTT
J gene: TRBJ2-1; V gene: TRBV7-3; clone size: NA; D gene: TRBD2; CDR3 protein: CTSSVSGRIQHEQFF; CDR3 DNA: TGTACCAGCAGCGTTAGCGGGAGGATCCAACATGAGCAGTTCTTC
J gene: TRBJ2-7; V gene: TRBV19; clone size: once; D gene: NA; CDR3 protein: CASSGSLEQYF; CDR3 DNA: TGTGCCAGTTCAGGGTCTCTCGAGCAGTACTTC
J gene: TRBJ1-2; V gene: TRBV12-3/TRBV12-4; clone size: NA; D gene: NA; CDR3 protein: CASSRGIGYTF; CDR3 DNA: TGTGCCAGCAGCCGGGGAATTGGCTACACCTTC
J gene: TRBJ1-1; V gene: TRBV20-1; clone size: many; D gene: NA; CDR3 protein: CSAYRAGNTEAFF; CDR3 DNA: TGCAGTGCTTATCGGGCAGGGAACACTGAAGCTTTCTTT
J gene: TRBJ1-5; V gene: TRBV10-3; clone size: NA; D gene: NA; CDR3 protein: CAISWDGLSNQPQHF; CDR3 DNA: TGTGCCATCAGCTGGGACGGGTTAAGCAATCAGCCCCAGCATTTT
J gene: TRBJ2-7; V gene: TRBV5-1; clone size: many; D gene: NA; CDR3 protein: CASSLGTAAGTEQYF; CDR3 DNA: TGCGCCAGCAGCCTGGGCACGGCCGCCGGCACCGAGCAGTACTTC
J gene: TRBJ1-4; V gene: TRBV11-2; clone size: few; D gene: NA; CDR3 protein: CASRPVAGAPGRELFF; CDR3 DNA: TGTGCCAGCCGGCCCGTGGCAGGGGCACCCGGGAGGGAACTGTTTTTT
J gene: TRBJ1-5; V gene: TRBV28; clone size: NA; D gene: TRBD1; CDR3 protein: CASSPTGGLRNQPQHF; CDR3 DNA: TGTGCCAGCAGTCCGACAGGGGGGCTTCGCAATCAGCCCCAGCATTTT
J gene: TRBJ1-5; V gene: TRBV3-1; clone size: many; D gene: NA; CDR3 protein: CASSHYPSNQPQHF; CDR3 DNA: TGTGCCAGCAGCCATTACCCTAGCAATCAGCCCCAGCATTTT
J gene: TRBJ1-5; V gene: TRBV12-3/TRBV12-4; clone size: NA; D gene: NA; CDR3 protein: CASSLAGGFQPQHF; CDR3 DNA: TGTGCCAGCAGTTTAGCGGGGGGGTTTCAGCCCCAGCATTTT
J gene: TRBJ1-1; V gene: TRBV19; clone size: NA; D gene: TRBD1; CDR3 protein: CASSDGQGLFTEAFF; CDR3 DNA: TGTGCCAGTAGTGACGGACAGGGTCTGTTCACTGAAGCTTTCTTT
J gene: TRBJ2-2; V gene: TRBV15; clone size: many; D gene: TRBD2; CDR3 protein: CATSSRGDNTGELFF; CDR3 DNA: TGTGCCACCAGCTCACGGGGGGACAACACCGGGGAGCTGTTTTTT
J gene: TRBJ2-1; V gene: TRBV2; clone size: NA; D gene: NA; CDR3 protein: CASSIGGPYNEQFF; CDR3 DNA: TGTGCCAGCAGTATCGGGGGGCCCTACAATGAGCAGTTCTTC
J gene: TRBJ2-3; V gene: TRBV29-1; clone size: few; D gene: TRBD2; CDR3 protein: CSADGGGTTDTQYF; CDR3 DNA: TGCAGCGCTGATGGGGGAGGGACCACAGATACGCAGTATTTT
J gene: TRBJ2-7; V gene: TRBV13; clone size: many; D gene: NA; CDR3 protein: CASSLGHSSYEQYF; CDR3 DNA: TGTGCCAGCAGCTTAGGGCACAGCTCCTACGAGCAGTACTTC
J gene: TRBJ1-5; V gene: TRBV12-3/TRBV12-4; clone size: many; D gene: NA; CDR3 protein: CASSLKTAHQPQHF; CDR3 DNA: TGTGCCAGCAGTTTAAAAACGGCCCATCAGCCCCAGCATTTT
J gene: TRBJ1-1; V gene: TRBV7-2; clone size: NA; D gene: NA; CDR3 protein: CASSLGEYCNTEAFF; CDR3 DNA: TGTGCCAGCAGCTTAGGAGAGTACTGTAACACTGAAGCTTTCTTT
J gene: TRBJ1-6; V gene: TRBV20-1; clone size: NA; D gene: TRBD1; CDR3 protein: CSATPGQGDSPLHF; CDR3 DNA: TGCAGTGCTACACCGGGACAGGGAGATTCACCCCTCCACTTT
J gene: TRBJ1-1; V gene: TRBV12-3/TRBV12-4; clone size: many; D gene: NA; CDR3 protein: CASSRDEGTEAFF; CDR3 DNA: TGTGCCAGCAGTAGGGACGAGGGGACTGAAGCTTTCTTT
J gene: TRBJ2-7; V gene: TRBV7-2; clone size: few; D gene: TRBD1; CDR3 protein: CASSTSSTDRIYEQYF; CDR3 DNA: TGTGCCAGCAGTACCTCTTCCACGGACAGGATCTACGAGCAGTACTTC